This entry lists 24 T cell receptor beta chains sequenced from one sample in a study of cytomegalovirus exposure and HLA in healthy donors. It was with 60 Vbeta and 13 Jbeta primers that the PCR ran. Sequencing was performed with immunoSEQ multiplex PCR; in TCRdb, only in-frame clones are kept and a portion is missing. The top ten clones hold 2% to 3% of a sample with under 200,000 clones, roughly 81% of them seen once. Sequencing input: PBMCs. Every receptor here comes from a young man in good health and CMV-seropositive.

CDR3 sequence (DNA): TGTGCCAGCAGCCGCCGGACTAGCGGAAGCTCCTACGAGCAGTACGTC. This encodes CASSRRTSGSSYEQYV. The rearrangement links TRBV5-4 to TRBJ2-7; 10 bases are a match to TRBD2. From germline, CDR1 is SGHNT and CDR2 YYREEE (reference sequence). V lost 4 bases to trimming and J lost 0 bases; unmatched junction nucleotides: 7. The CDR3 has 16 amino acids.

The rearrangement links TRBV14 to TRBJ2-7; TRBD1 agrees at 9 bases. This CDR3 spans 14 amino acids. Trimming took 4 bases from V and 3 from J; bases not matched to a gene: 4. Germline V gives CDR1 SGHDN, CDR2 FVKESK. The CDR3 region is CASSLRQGVYEQYF. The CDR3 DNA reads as TGTGCCAGCAGCCTACGACAGGGGGTCTACGAGCAGTACTTC.

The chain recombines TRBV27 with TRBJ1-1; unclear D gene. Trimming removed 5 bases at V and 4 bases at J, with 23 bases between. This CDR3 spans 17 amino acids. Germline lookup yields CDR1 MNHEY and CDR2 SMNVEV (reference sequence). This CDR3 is CASSPFTPQYPPTEAFF. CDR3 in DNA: TGTGCCAGCAGTCCATTTACCCCTCAGTATCCCCCCACTGAAGCTTTCTTT.

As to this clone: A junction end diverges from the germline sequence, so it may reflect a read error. CDR3 region: CASNNPQTSVTNF. The CDR3 DNA reads TGTGCCAGCAACAATCCCCAGACGTCCGTGACAAACTTC. The chain joins TRBV6-1 to TRBJ2-5; no clear D gene. This CDR3 is 13 amino acids long. Germline V CDR1 and CDR2: MNHNS, SASEGT.

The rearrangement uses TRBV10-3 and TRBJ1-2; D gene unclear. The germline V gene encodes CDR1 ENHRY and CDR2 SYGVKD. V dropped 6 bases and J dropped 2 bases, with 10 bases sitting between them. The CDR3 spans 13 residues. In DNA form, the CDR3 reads TGTGCCATCAGCTCCGAGAGAAACTATGGCTACACCTTC. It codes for CAISSERNYGYTF.

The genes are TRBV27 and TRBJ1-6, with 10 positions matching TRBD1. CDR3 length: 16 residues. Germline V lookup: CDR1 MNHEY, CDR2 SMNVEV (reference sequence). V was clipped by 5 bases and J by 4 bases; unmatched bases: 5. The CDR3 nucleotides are TGTGCCAGCAGTCCGACAGGGGGCCCATATAATTCACCCCTCCACTTT. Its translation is CASSPTGGPYNSPLHF.

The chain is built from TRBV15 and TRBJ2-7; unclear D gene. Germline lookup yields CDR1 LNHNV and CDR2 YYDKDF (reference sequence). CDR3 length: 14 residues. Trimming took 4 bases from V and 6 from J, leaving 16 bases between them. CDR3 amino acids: CATSIVNYRGEQYF. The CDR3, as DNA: TGTGCCACCAGCATTGTCAACTACCGTGGCGAGCAGTACTTC.

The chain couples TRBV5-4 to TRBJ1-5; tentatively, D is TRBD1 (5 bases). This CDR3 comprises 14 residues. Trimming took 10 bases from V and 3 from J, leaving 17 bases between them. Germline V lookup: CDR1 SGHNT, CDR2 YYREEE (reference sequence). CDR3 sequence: CAGLGLTANQPQHF. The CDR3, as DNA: TGTGCCGGCCTGGGGCTGACGGCCAATCAGCCCCAGCATTTT. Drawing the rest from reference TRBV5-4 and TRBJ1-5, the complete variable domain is ETGVTQSPTHLIKTRGQQVTLRCSSQSGHNTVSWYQQALGQGPQFIFQYYREEENGRGNFPPRFSGLQFPNYSSELNVNALELDDSALYLCAGLGLTANQPQHFGDGTRLSIL.

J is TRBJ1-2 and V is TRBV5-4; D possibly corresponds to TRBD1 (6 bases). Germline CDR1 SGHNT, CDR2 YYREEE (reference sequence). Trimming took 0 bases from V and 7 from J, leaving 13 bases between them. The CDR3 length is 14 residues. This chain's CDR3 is CASSLDRDVGGYTF. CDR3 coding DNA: TGTGCCAGCAGCTTGGACAGGGACGTGGGTGGCTACACCTTC.

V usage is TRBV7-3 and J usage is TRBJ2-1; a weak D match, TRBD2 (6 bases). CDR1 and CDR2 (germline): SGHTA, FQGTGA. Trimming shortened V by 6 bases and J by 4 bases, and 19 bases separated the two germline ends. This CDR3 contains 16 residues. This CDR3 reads CASSSDGLARYNEQFF. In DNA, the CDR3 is TGTGCCAGCAGTTCGGATGGGCTAGCGCGATACAATGAGCAGTTCTTC.

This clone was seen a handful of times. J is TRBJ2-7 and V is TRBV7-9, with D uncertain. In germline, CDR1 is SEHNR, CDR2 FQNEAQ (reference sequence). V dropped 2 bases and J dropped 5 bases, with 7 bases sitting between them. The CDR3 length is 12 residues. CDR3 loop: CASSLFADEQYF. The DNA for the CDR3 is TGTGCCAGCAGCTTATTTGCGGACGAGCAGTACTTC.

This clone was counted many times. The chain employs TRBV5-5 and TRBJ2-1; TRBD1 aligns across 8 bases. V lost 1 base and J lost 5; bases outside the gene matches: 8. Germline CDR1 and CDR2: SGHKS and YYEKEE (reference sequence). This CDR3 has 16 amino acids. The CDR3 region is CASSLPTGGLDNEQFF. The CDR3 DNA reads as TGTGCCAGCAGCTTGCCCACAGGGGGTCTTGACAATGAGCAGTTCTTC.

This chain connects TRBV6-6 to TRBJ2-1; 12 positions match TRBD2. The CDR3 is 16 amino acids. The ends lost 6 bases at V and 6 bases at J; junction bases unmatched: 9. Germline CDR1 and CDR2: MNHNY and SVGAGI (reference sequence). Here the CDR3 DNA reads TGTGCCAGCAGACTCCCCACTAGCGGGAGGTCCAATGAGCAGTTCTTC. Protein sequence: CASRLPTSGRSNEQFF.

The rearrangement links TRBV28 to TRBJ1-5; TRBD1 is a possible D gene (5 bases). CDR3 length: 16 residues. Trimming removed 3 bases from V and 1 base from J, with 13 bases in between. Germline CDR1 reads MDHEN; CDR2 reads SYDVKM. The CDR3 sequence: CASSLISGGSNQPQHF. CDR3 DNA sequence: TGTGCCAGCAGTTTGATTAGTGGGGGGAGCAATCAGCCCCAGCATTTT.

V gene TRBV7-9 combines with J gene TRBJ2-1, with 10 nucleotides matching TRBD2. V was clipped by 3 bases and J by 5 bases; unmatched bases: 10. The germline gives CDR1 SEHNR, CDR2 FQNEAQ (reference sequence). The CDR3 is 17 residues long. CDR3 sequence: CASSLRAGGPSNNEQFF. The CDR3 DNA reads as TGTGCCAGCAGCTTGAGAGCGGGAGGGCCCTCAAACAATGAGCAGTTCTTC.

CDR3 DNA sequence: TGTGCCAGCAGTTACCAGGGTGCCTATGGCTACACCTTC. It translates to CASSYQGAYGYTF. The genes are TRBV27 and TRBJ1-2; TRBD1 is a possible D gene (5 bases). The V gene lost 4 bases and the J gene lost 4 bases, with 10 bases spanning the gap. The CDR3 length is 13 residues. The V gene's germline CDR1 is MNHEY and CDR2 SMNVEV (reference sequence).

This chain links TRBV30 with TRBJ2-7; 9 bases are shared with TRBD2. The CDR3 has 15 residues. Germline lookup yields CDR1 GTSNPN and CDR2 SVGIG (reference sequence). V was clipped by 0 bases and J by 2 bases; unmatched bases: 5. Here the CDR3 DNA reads TGTGCCTGGAGTGTTGGACTAGCGACCACCTACGAGCAGTACTTC. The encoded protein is CAWSVGLATTYEQYF.

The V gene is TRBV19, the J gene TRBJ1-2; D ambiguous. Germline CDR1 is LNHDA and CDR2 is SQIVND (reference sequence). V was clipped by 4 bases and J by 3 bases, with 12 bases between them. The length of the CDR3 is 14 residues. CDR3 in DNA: TGTGCCAGTAGTAAAGTACAGAGCCACTATGGCTACACCTTC. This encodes CASSKVQSHYGYTF.

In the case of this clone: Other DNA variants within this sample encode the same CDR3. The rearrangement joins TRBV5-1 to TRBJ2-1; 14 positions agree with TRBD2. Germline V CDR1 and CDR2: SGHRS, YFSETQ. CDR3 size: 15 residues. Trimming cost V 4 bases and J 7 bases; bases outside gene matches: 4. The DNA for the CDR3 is TGCGCCAGCAGCCGACTAGCGGGAGGGGAGAATGAGCAGTTCTTC. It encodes CASSRLAGGENEQFF.

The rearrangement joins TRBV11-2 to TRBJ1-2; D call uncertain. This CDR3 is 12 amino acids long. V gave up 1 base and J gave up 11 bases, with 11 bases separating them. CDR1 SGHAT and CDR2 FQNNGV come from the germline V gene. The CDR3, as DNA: TGTGCCAGCAGCTTAGTAGCTGCCGGGTACACCTTC. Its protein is CASSLVAAGYTF.

This CDR3 is CASSLSLAGRDTQYF. The CDR3 bases are TGTGCCAGCAGTTTATCCCTAGCGGGGCGAGATACGCAGTATTTT. The chain has TRBV27 and TRBJ2-3; 9 positions agree with TRBD2. V lost 0 bases to trimming and J lost 5 bases; unmatched junction nucleotides: 3. The CDR3 is 15 residues long. From germline, CDR1 is MNHEY and CDR2 SMNVEV (reference sequence).

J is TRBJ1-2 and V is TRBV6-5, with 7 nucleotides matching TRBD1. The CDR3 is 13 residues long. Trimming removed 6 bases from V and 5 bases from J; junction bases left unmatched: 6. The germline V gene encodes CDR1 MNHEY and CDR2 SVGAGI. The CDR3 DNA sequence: TGTGCCAGCAGCATGGACAGGAGATATGGCTACACCTTC. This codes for CASSMDRRYGYTF.

DNA of the CDR3: TGCAGCGTTGAACAGGGGGAAGGCTACGAGCAGTACTTC. This encodes CSVEQGEGYEQYF. V usage is TRBV29-1 and J usage is TRBJ2-7, with TRBD1 identical over 7 bases. This CDR3 spans 13 amino acids. Trimming cost V 2 bases and J 3 bases; bases outside gene matches: 4. The germline gives CDR1 SQVTM, CDR2 ANQGSEA.

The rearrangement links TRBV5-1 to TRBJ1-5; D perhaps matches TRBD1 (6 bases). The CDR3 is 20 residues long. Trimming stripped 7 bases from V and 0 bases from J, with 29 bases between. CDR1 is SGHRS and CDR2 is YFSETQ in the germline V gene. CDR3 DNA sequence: TGCGCCAGCGTATTCAAGGTTGGGGGCTCCATCATCACTAGCAATCAGCCCCAGCATTTT. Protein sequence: CASVFKVGGSIITSNQPQHF.